This T cell receptor beta chain was documented in a study of T-cell reconstitution after alpha-beta-depleted transplantation in children. Broader study findings: Most T-cell counts and diversity one year after the transplant came from T cells that were newly produced. The origin of high day-60 TCRbeta diversity in some patients lay in surviving recipient T cells and thymic progenitors. Reportedly, alpha-beta T cells present about two months post-transplant originated from several hundred expanded clones of graft origin.

TCRbeta library preparation incorporated unique molecular identifiers. One entry per CDR3 protein results from TCRdb running MiXCR on the PCR reads. The table includes about 210,000 distinct CDR3 sequences, over 15% detected once. To note about this clonotype: What it recognizes is unknown.

The CDR3 loop spans 13 amino acids. Trimming stripped 3 bases from V and 6 bases from J, with 12 bases between. CDR1 is DFQATT and CDR2 is SNEGSKA in the germline V gene (reference sequence). The chain carries TRBV20-1 and TRBJ1-5, with unresolved D. The TCR was taken from a male patient aged 2 to 9 who had a stem cell transplant for acute lymphoblastic leukemia, so the T cells may come from the graft donor. The sequencing here drew on PBMCs, mostly from graft donor cells, taken 360 days after TCRalphabeta/CD19-depleted stem cell transplant. The CDR3 protein is CSARTQVGQPQHF. In DNA form, the CDR3 reads TGCAGTGCTAGGACGCAGGTCGGTCAGCCCCAGCATTTT.